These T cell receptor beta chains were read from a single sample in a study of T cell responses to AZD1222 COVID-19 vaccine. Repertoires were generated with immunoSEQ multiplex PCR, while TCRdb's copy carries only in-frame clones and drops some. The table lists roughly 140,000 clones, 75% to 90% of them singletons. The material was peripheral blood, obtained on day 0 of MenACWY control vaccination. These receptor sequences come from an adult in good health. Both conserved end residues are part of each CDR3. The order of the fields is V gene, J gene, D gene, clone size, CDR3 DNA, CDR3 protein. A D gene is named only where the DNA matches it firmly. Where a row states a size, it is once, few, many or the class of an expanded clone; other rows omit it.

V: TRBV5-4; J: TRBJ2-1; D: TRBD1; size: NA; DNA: TGTGCCAGCAGCTTAGAGGGGGCTGGTTACAATGAGCAGTTCTTC; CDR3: CASSLEGAGYNEQFF
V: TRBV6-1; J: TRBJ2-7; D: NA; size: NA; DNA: TGTGCCAGCAGTGAGTGGGGGGACAGTGTCTCCTACGAGCAGTACTTC; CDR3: CASSEWGDSVSYEQYF
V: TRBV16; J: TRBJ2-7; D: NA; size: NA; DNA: TGTGCCAGCAGCCCCCGGGGAGCCTCCTACGAGCAGTACTTC; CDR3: CASSPRGASYEQYF
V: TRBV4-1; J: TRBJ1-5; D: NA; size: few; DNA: TGCGCCAGCAGCCAAGATAGTGGTCGCGGGGTTCAGCCCCAGCATTTT; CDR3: CASSQDSGRGVQPQHF
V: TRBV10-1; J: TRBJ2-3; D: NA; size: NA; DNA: TGCGCCAGCAGTGACGGGTCAGATACGCAGTATTTT; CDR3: CASSDGSDTQYF
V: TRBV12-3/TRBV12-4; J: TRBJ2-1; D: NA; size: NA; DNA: TGTGCCAGCAGCCCGGACGCCCGTTTGCAGTTCTTC; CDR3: CASSPDARLQFF
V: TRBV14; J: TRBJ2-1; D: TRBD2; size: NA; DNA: TGTGCCAGCAGCCAAGAATCGGGACTAGCGGGGGACCTCCCCAACAAGGAGCAGTTCTTC; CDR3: CASSQESGLAGDLPNKEQFF
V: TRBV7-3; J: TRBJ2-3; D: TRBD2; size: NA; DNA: TGTGCCAGCAGCCCAAGCGGGGGGGCAACAGATACGCAGTATTTT; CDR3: CASSPSGGATDTQYF
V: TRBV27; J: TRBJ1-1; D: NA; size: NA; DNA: TGTGCCAGCAGTTTATCAGGGGTGGTCGGGGCAACCTTGAACACTGAAGCTTTCTTT; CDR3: CASSLSGVVGATLNTEAFF
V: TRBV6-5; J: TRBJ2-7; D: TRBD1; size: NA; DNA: TGTGCCAGCAGTTACTCTCGTGACAGGGGACCCTACGAGCAGTACTTC; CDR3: CASSYSRDRGPYEQYF
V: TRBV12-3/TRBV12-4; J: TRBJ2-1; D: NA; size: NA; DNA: TGTGCCAGCAGACCCCAGGAGGGGAATGAGCAGTTCTTC; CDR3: CASRPQEGNEQFF
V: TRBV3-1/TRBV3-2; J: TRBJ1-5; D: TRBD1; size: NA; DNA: TGTGCCAGCAGCCAAGATTTTCCCGGACAGGGTAATCAGCCCCAGCATTTT; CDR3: CASSQDFPGQGNQPQHF
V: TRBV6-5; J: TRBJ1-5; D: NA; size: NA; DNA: TGTGCCAGCAGGCCGGCGACGCCCCGGAGTCAGCCCCAGCATTTT; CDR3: CASRPATPRSQPQHF
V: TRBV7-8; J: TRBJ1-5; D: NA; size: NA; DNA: TGTGCCAGCAGCCTTAACACGGGAAGGAGCAATCAGCCCCAGCATTTT; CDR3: CASSLNTGRSNQPQHF
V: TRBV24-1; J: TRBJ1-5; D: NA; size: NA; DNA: TGTGCCACCAGTGTCGGGGACCATCAGCCCCAGCATTTT; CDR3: CATSVGDHQPQHF
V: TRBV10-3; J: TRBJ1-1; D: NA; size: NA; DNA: TGTGCCATCAGTGATGGCCCTCCCGGTGAAGCTTTCTTT; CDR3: CAISDGPPGEAFF
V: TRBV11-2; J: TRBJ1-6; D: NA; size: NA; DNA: TGTGCCAGCAGCCCCCAATGGACAGCCAATTCACCCCTCCACTTT; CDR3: CASSPQWTANSPLHF
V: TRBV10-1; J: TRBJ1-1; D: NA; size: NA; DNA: TGCGCCAGCAGTGAGGGCTCCTCAAGGGCTTTCTTT; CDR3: CASSEGSSRAFF
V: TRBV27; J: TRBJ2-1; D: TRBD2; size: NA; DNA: TGTGCCAGCAAGCTAGCGGGGGGGGCCAATGAGCAGTTCTTC; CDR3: CASKLAGGANEQFF
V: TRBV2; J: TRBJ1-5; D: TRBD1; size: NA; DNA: TGTGCCAGCACCCCCGGAGGGGGACAGGGGGTGGGACAGCCCCAGCATTTT; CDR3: CASTPGGGQGVGQPQHF
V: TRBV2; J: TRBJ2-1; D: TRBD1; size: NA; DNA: TGTGCCAGCAGTAGCCGGGACAGGGGTCACGGCGAACGAGTTGAGCAGTTCTTC; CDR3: CASSSRDRGHGERVEQFF
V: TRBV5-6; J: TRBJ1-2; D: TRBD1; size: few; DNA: TGTGCCAGCAGCTTGGGACAGGGGGTCTATGGCTACACCTTC; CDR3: CASSLGQGVYGYTF
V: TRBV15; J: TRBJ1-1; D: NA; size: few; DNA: TGTGCCACCAGCAGAGGCAGCGGGGGGATAACTGAAGCTTTCTTT; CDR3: CATSRGSGGITEAFF
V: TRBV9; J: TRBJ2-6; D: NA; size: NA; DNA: TGTGCCAGCAGCGCGCGGGGGGACAGAGGTGGGGCCAACGTCCTGACTTTC; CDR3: CASSARGDRGGANVLTF
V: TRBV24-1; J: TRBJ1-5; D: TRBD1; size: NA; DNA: TGTGCCACGGGTGATGGGGACAGGGGAAGCAATCAGCCCCAGCATTTT; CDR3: CATGDGDRGSNQPQHF
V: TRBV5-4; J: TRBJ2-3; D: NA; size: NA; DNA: TGTGCCAGCAGCTTAGTAGACACAGATACGCAGTATTTT; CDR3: CASSLVDTDTQYF
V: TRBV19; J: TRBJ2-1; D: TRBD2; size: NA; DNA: TGTGCCAGTAGTATAGCCCCTAGCGGGGGTTACAATGAGCAGTTCTTC; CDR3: CASSIAPSGGYNEQFF
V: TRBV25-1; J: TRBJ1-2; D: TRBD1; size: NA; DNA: TGTGCCAGCAGTCATCCGGGACAGGGATATGGCTACACCTTC; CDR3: CASSHPGQGYGYTF
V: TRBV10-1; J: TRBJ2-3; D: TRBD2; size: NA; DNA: TGCGCCAGCAGTGTTAGCGGGGCCCTATGGGGCACAGATACGCAGTATTTT; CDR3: CASSVSGALWGTDTQYF
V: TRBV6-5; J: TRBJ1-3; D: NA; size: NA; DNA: TGTGCCAGCAGAGACCCGGGAGGGAACACCATATATTTT; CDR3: CASRDPGGNTIYF
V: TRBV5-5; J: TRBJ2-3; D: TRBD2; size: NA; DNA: TGTGCCAGCAGCCCCCCTAGCGGAGGCACAGATACGCAGTATTTT; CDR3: CASSPPSGGTDTQYF
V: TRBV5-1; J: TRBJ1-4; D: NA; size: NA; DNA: TGCGCCAGCAGCTTGAGTAATGTGAATGAAAAACTGTTTTTT; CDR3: CASSLSNVNEKLFF
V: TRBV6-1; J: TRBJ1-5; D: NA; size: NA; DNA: TGTGCCAGCAGTGAAGCGGGCGAAAGCCAGCCCCAGCATTTT; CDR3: CASSEAGESQPQHF
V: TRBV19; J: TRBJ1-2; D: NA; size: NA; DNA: TGTGCCAGTAGTATGCAGGGGCGGGCTGGCTACACCTTC; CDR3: CASSMQGRAGYTF
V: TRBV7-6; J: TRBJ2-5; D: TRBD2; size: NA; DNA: TGTGCCAGCAGCCCCCGACTAGCGGGGGGCGCGGAGACCCAGTACTTC; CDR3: CASSPRLAGGAETQYF
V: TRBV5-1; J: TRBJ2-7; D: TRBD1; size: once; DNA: TGCGCCAGCAGCTTGGAGGGGGCCACCTACGAGCAGTACTTC; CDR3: CASSLEGATYEQYF
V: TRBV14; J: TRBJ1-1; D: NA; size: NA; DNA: TGTGCCAGCAGCCAGTTCTGGGGCACTGAAGCTTTCTTT; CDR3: CASSQFWGTEAFF
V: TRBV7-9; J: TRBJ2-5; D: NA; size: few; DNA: TGTGCCAGCAGCCCCCAATTGCGCAAGACCCAGTACTTC; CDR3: CASSPQLRKTQYF
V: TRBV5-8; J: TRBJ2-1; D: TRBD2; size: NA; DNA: TGTGCCAGCAGCCCCGGACTAGACTACAATGAGCAGTTCTTC; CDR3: CASSPGLDYNEQFF
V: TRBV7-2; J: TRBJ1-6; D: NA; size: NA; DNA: TGTGCCAGCAGCTTTGGACAGAGGGGTTCACCCCTCCACTTT; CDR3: CASSFGQRGSPLHF
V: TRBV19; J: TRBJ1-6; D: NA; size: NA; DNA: TGTGCCAGAGGCGGGCCCCTCCACTTT; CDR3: CARGGPLHF
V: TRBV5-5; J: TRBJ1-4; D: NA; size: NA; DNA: TGTGCCAGCAGCTTGGTTTCGGGATCGACTAATGAAAAACTGTTTTTT; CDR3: CASSLVSGSTNEKLFF
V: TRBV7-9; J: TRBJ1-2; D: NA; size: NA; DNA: TGTGCCAGCAAAGAGGCAGGGCTTCTTCGAGGCTACACCTTC; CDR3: CASKEAGLLRGYTF
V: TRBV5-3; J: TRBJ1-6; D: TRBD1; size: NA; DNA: TGTGCCAGAAGCCTAGAGACAGGGTCCCCTGCCCCCCTCCACTTT; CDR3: CARSLETGSPAPLHF
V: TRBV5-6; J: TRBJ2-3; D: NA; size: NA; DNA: TGTGCCAGCAGCTGGGGGAGGCACACAGATACGCAGTATTTT; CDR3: CASSWGRHTDTQYF
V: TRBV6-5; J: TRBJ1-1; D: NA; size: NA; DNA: TGTGCCAGCAAAAGGGGCAATGTTGGCACTGAAGCTTTCTTT; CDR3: CASKRGNVGTEAFF